The present T cell receptor beta chain was sequenced within a study of cytomegalovirus exposure and HLA in healthy donors. The study ran its PCR with 60 Vbeta and 13 Jbeta primers. Profiled with immunoSEQ multiplex PCR; TCRdb holds only in-frame clones, not every one. In the table there are over 95,000 clones, about 74% of which are singletons. Germline values: CDR1 MNHNS, CDR2 SASEGT. This CDR3 has 14 residues. The junction had 5 bases not matched to a gene; V was cut back by 3 bases and J by 8 bases. The material sequenced was PBMCs. The chain employs TRBV6-1 and TRBJ1-4, with 8 nucleotides matching TRBD1. The clonotype was recovered from a female donor in good health and CMV-seronegative. This CDR3 reads CASSEGQELEKLFF. CDR3 nucleotide sequence: TGTGCCAGCAGTGAGGGACAGGAGCTCGAAAAACTGTTTTTT.